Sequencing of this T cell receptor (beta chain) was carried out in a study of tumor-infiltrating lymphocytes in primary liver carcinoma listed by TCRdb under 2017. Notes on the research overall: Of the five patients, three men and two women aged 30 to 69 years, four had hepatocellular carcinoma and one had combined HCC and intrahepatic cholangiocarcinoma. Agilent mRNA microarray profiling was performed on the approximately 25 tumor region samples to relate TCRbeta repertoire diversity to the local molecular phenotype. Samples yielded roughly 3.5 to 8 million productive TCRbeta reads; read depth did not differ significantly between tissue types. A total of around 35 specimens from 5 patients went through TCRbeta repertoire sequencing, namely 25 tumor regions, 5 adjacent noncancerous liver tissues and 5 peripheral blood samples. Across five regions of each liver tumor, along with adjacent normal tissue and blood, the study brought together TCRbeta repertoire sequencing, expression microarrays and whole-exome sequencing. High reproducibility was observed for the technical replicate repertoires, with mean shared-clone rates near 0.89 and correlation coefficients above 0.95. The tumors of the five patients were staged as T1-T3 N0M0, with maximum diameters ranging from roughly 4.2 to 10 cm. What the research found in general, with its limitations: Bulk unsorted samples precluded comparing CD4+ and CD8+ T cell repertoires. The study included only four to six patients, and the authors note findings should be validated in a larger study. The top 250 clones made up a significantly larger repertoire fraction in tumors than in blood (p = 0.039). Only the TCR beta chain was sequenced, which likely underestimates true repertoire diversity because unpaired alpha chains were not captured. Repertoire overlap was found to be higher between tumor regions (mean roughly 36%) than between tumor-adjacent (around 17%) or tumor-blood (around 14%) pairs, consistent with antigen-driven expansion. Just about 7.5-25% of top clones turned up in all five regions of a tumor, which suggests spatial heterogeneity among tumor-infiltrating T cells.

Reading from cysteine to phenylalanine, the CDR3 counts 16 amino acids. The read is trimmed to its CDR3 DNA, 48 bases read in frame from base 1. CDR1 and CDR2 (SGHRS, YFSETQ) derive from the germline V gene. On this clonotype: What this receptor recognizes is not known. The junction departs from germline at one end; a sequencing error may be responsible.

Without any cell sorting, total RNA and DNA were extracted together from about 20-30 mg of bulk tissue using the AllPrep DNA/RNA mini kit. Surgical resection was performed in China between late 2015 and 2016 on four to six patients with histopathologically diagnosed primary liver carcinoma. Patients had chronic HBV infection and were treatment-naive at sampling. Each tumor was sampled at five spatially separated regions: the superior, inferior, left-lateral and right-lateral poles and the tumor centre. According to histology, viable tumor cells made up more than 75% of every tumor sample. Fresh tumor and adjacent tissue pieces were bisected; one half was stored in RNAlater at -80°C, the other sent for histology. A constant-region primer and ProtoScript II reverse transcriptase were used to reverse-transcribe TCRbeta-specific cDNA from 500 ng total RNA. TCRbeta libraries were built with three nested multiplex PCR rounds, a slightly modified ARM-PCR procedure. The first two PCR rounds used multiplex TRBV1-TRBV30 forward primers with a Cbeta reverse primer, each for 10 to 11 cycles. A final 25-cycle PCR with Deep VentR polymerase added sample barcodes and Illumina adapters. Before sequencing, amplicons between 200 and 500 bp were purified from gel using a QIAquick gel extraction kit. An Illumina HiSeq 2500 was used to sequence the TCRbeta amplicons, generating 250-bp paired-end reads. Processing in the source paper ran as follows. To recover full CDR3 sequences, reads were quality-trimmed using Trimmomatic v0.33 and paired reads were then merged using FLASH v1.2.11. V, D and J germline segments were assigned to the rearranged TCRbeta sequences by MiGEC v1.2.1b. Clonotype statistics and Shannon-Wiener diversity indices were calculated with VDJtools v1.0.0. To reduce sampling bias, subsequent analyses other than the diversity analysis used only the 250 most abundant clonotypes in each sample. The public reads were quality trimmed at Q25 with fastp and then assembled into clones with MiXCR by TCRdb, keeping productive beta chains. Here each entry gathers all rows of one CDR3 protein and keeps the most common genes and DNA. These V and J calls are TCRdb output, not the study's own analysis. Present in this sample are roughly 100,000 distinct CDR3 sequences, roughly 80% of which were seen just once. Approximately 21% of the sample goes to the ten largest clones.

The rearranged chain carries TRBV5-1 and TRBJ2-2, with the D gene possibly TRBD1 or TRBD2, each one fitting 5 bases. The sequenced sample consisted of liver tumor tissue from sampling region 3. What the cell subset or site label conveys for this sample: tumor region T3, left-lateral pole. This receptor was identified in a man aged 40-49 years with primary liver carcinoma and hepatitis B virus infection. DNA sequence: TGCGCCATCAGCTTGAGTCCTAGCACGGACATCGGAGAGCTGTTTTTT. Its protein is CAISLSPSTDIGELFF.